This record concerns one T cell receptor (beta chain) sequence. The sample belongs to a study of blood T cell repertoires in COVID-19. Study-level information: Specimens from acute and convalescent COVID-19 originated in the United States, Italy and Spain. From T cells, B-cell-depleted T cells, or PBMCs came the material, which was cDNA or gDNA.

Study processing details: Amplification of reference gene primers was used by the study to estimate nucleated cell counts. Profiling relied on immunoSEQ multiplex PCR, and the TCRdb table lists in-frame clones only, not all of them. V, J and clone size are taken as reported in that table, and D and trimming were inferred from the DNA itself. Of approximately 32,000 clones listed, 85% to 90% are singletons. The CDR3 totals 17 residues. Germline CDR1 SGHAT, CDR2 FQNNGV. V lost 0 bases to trimming and J lost 1 base; unmatched junction nucleotides: 8. The sample comprised peripheral blood. The clonotype originates from a human donor in a cohort sampled during active COVID-19. The chain links TRBV11-2 to TRBJ2-7; 8 positions match TRBD2. The CDR3 loop is CASSLDFGGGLSYEQYF. DNA of the CDR3: TGTGCCAGCAGCTTAGATTTCGGCGGGGGGCTATCCTACGAGCAGTACTTC.